The 26 T cell receptor beta chains given below trace back to one sample, sequenced in a study of T-cell reconstitution after alpha-beta-depleted transplantation in children. Library preparation (for TCRbeta) was performed with unique molecular identifiers. TCRdb recomputed calls from the PCR reads with MiXCR, one row per CDR3 protein. The sample includes around 600,000 distinct CDR3 sequences, approximately 15% seen only once; the top ten take about 1.1%. The sample in question was PBMCs from the stem cell graft donor, obtained from the stem cell graft. The origin of the receptors is a human donor who donated a stem cell graft to a child with acute myeloid leukemia.

The chain employs TRBV20-1 and TRBJ2-1, with 10 bases lining up with TRBD2. The CDR3 extends over 17 amino acids. Germline loops: CDR1 DFQATT, CDR2 SNEGSKA (reference sequence). V lost 0 bases to trimming and J lost 4 bases; unmatched junction nucleotides: 9. The CDR3, as DNA: TGCAGTGCTAGAGATAGAAGCGGGGGGGCCGGGTACAATGAGCAGTTCTTC. It translates to CSARDRSGGAGYNEQFF.

This clonotype was observed a handful of times. The chain recombines TRBV7-9 with TRBJ2-5; D remains ambiguous. Trimming removed 7 bases at V and 2 bases at J, with 17 bases between. The CDR3 is made up of 15 amino acids. CDR1 SEHNR and CDR2 FQNEAQ come from the germline V gene (reference sequence). The CDR3 is CASTSREGIQETQYF. The CDR3 bases are TGTGCCAGCACCTCAAGGGAAGGGATACAAGAGACCCAGTACTTC.

The chain employs TRBV20-1 and TRBJ2-7; D may be TRBD2 (5 bases). CDR3 size: 15 residues. Germline V CDR1 and CDR2: DFQATT, SNEGSKA (reference sequence). Trimming cost V 0 bases and J 4 bases, with 16 bases left between them. The CDR3 protein is CSARDSRGNEYEQYV. As DNA, the CDR3 is TGCAGTGCTAGAGATTCGAGAGGGAATGAATACGAGCAGTACGTC.

This clonotype came up many times. The chain recombines TRBV20-1 with TRBJ2-3; TRBD2 might be the D (5 bases). There are 15 residues in the CDR3. V was trimmed by 6 bases and J by 1 base, leaving 17 bases between them. Germline V lookup: CDR1 DFQATT, CDR2 SNEGSKA (reference sequence). The CDR3 loop reads CSAAAWGARTDTQYF. As DNA, the CDR3 is TGCAGTGCCGCGGCGTGGGGAGCCCGCACAGATACGCAGTATTTT.

The V and J genes are TRBV5-1 and TRBJ2-7, with D possibly being TRBD1 or TRBD2 (5 bases each). Germline CDR1 SGHRS, CDR2 YFSETQ. The CDR3 is made up of 15 amino acids. Trimming stripped 4 bases from V and 4 bases from J, with 18 bases between. CDR3 DNA: TGCGCCAGCAGCGACACCGGGACGAGCTTATACGAGCAGTACTTC. Translating it yields CASSDTGTSLYEQYF.

The chain links TRBV7-2 to TRBJ2-6; no clear D gene. Germline-derived CDR1 and CDR2 are SGHTA and FQGNSA. CDR3 length: 16 amino acids. With 1 base removed from V and 0 bases from J, the gap between germline ends came to 7 bases. CDR3 region: CASSLVINSGANVLTF. In DNA, the CDR3 is TGTGCCAGCAGCTTAGTTATTAACTCTGGGGCCAACGTCCTGACTTTC.

This clonotype was observed many times. This rearrangement joins TRBV20-1 to TRBJ1-1; D gene ambiguous. In germline, CDR1 is DFQATT, CDR2 SNEGSKA (reference sequence). Trimming left V 3 bases short and J 1 base short, with 9 bases between. This CDR3 has 13 residues. The CDR3: CSARSRANTEAFF. Here the CDR3 DNA reads TGCAGTGCTAGGTCACGGGCGAACACTGAAGCTTTCTTT.

In its sample, this clonotype was seen many times. V usage is TRBV20-1 and J usage is TRBJ2-1, with D possibly being TRBD2 (6 bases). Trimming took off 0 bases at V and 7 bases at J, with 19 bases between the two ends. Germline V gives CDR1 DFQATT, CDR2 SNEGSKA (reference sequence). The CDR3 contains 16 residues. DNA for the CDR3: TGCAGTGCTAGAGATAAGACTAGTTTTTATATGAATGAGCAGTTCTTC. Translation: CSARDKTSFYMNEQFF.

This clonotype was observed at least ten times. The J gene is TRBJ2-7, the V gene TRBV20-1, with D unresolved. Trimming pared 3 bases from V and 6 bases from J, leaving 15 bases between. Per the germline V gene, CDR1 is DFQATT and CDR2 is SNEGSKA (reference sequence). The CDR3 is 13 amino acids. As DNA, the CDR3 is TGCAGTGCTAGGTTACTCGGAGCAACCGAGCAGTACGTC. This codes for CSARLLGATEQYV.

CDR3 sequence (DNA): TGTGCCACCAGTGAGCGGGGTTTTTCGGGCACAGATACGCAGTATTTT. Translated, it gives CATSERGFSGTDTQYF. The chain employs TRBV24-1 and TRBJ2-3, with D possibly being TRBD2 (6 bases). This CDR3 is built from 16 residues. V gave up 4 bases and J gave up 1 base, with 14 bases separating them. CDR1 and CDR2 from the germline V gene are KGHDR and SFDVKD.

This clonotype was observed a few times. The V call is TRBV25-1, the J call TRBJ1-2, with D unresolved. CDR1 is MGHDK, CDR2 SYGVNS, per germline. Trimming shortened V by 1 base and J by 5 bases, and 8 bases separated the two germline ends. This CDR3 region has 13 residues. The CDR3 protein is CASSEWTDYGYTF. CDR3 coding DNA: TGTGCCAGCAGTGAATGGACCGATTATGGCTACACCTTC.

This rearrangement joins TRBV18 to TRBJ1-6; D ambiguous. Looked up from germline, CDR1 is KGHSH and CDR2 is LQKENI. The CDR3 contains 14 residues. V was trimmed by 0 bases and J by 5 bases, leaving 5 bases between them. In DNA, the CDR3 is TGTGCCAGCTCACCACCGCTGGATAATTCACCCCTCCACTTT. Residues: CASSPPLDNSPLHF.

The chain employs TRBV7-8 and TRBJ2-1; D is perhaps TRBD1 (6 bases). The V end was cut by 0 bases, the J end by 1 base, with 10 bases between. Looked up from germline, CDR1 is SGHVS and CDR2 is FQNEAQ. The CDR3 is 16 amino acids. CDR3 DNA: TGTGCCAGCAGCTTAGCTTGGGGGCTGTCCTACAATGAGCAGTTCTTC. Its protein product is CASSLAWGLSYNEQFF.

This clonotype turned up a few times. The V gene is TRBV14, the J gene TRBJ2-7; 8 nucleotides match TRBD1. The V gene end was trimmed by 4 bases and the J gene end by 2 bases; junction bases not matched to a gene: 7. The CDR3 loop spans 15 amino acids. Germline CDR1 SGHDN, CDR2 FVKESK. Here the CDR3 reads CASSPRTGIAYEQYF. In nucleotides, the CDR3 is TGTGCCAGCAGCCCCCGGACAGGGATAGCCTACGAGCAGTACTTC. Variable domain in full (rest from reference TRBV14 and TRBJ2-7): EAGVTQFPSHSVIEKGQTVTLRCDPISGHDNLYWYRRVMGKEIKFLLHFVKESKQDESGMPNNRFLAERTGGTYSTLKVQPAELEDSGVYFCASSPRTGIAYEQYFGPGTRLTVT.

This clonotype was counted at least ten times. V gene TRBV20-1 combines with J gene TRBJ2-5; D is tentatively TRBD1 or TRBD2 (5 bases each). Trimming removed 4 bases at V and 2 bases at J, with 8 bases between. Germline CDR1 is DFQATT and CDR2 is SNEGSKA (reference sequence). The CDR3 consists of 12 residues. The CDR3 is CSATGRQETQYF. The CDR3 DNA reads TGCAGTGCTACGGGACGGCAAGAGACCCAGTACTTC.

This clonotype appeared many times. The chain couples TRBV5-6 to TRBJ1-4; unclear D gene. V was pared by 5 bases and J by 0 bases, with 8 bases between. This CDR3 spans 14 amino acids. CDR1 is SGHDT and CDR2 is YYEEEE in the germline V gene. The CDR3 region is CASRKSTTNEKLFF. The CDR3 DNA reads TGTGCCAGCAGGAAGAGTACAACTAATGAAAAACTGTTTTTT.

The chain joins TRBV4-1 to TRBJ2-1; D is possibly TRBD2 (5 bases). V lost 4 bases to trimming and J lost 2 bases, with 12 bases between them. The germline gives CDR1 MGHRA, CDR2 YSYEKL. The CDR3 spans 15 residues. The CDR3 reads CASSLLREPYNEQFF. The CDR3 DNA sequence: TGCGCCAGCAGCCTTCTCCGGGAACCCTACAATGAGCAGTTCTTC.

The V call is TRBV5-1, the J call TRBJ1-1, with a possible D match to TRBD1 (5 bases). Trimming took 4 bases from V and 2 from J, leaving 15 bases between them. Germline CDR1 reads SGHRS; CDR2 reads YFSETQ. The CDR3 contains 15 residues. CDR3 sequence: CASSPRSQANTEAFF. The CDR3 region has the DNA TGCGCCAGCAGCCCGCGATCACAGGCCAACACTGAAGCTTTCTTT. The whole variable domain, filled in from reference TRBV5-1 and TRBJ1-1, reads KAGVTQTPRYLIKTRGQQVTLSCSPISGHRSVSWYQQTPGQGLQFLFEYFSETQRNKGNFPGRFSGRQFSNSRSEMNVSTLELGDSALYLCASSPRSQANTEAFFGQGTRLTVV.

This clonotype was found a few times. This sequence joins TRBV7-2 and TRBJ2-7; 7 positions agree with TRBD2. The CDR3 loop spans 15 amino acids. Germline CDR1 and CDR2: SGHTA and FQGNSA. After removal of 4 bases from V and 4 bases from J, the junction contained 10 bases not matched to a gene. The CDR3 DNA reads TGTGCCAGCAGCTCCCCGGGGGGACCCCGTTACGAGCAGTACTTC. Translated, it gives CASSSPGGPRYEQYF.

This clonotype was detected a few times. CDR3 bases: TGTGCCAGCAGCAAACACACGAGGGGGCAGGAGACCCAGTACTTC. Its translation is CASSKHTRGQETQYF. The chain employs TRBV7-2 and TRBJ2-5, with 7 nucleotides matching TRBD1. The germline CDR1 and CDR2 sequences are SGHTA and FQGNSA. The CDR3 is 15 amino acids. V lost 5 bases, J lost 5 bases, and 11 bases stayed unmatched.

This clonotype has a handful of counts. CDR3 amino acids: CASGLGQNNQPQHF. CDR3 DNA sequence: TGTGCCAGCGGGCTCGGACAGAACAATCAGCCCCAGCATTTT. The chain has TRBV7-9 and TRBJ1-5, with D possibly TRBD1 on 6 matching bases. With 8 bases removed from V and 3 bases from J, the gap between germline ends came to 14 bases. Germline lookup yields CDR1 SEHNR and CDR2 FQNEAQ (reference sequence). The CDR3 has 14 residues.

About this clonotype: This sequence may be a read error, since a much larger clone differs from it by one base. This chain connects TRBV12-3 or TRBV12-4 to TRBJ2-1; 11 nucleotides line up with TRBD2. After removal of 5 bases from V and 8 bases from J, the junction contained 14 bases not matched to a gene. This CDR3 spans 17 amino acids. The CDR3 coding sequence is TGTGCCAGCAGTCTTCCCCGACTAGCGGGGACTCGGGATGAGCAGTTCTTC. This codes for CASSLPRLAGTRDEQFF.

The sample holds a few counts of this clonotype. This chain connects TRBV6-1 to TRBJ1-6; tentative D call: TRBD1 (5 bases). V dropped 10 bases and J dropped 4 bases, with 14 bases sitting between them. Germline V gene sequence: CDR1 MNHNS, CDR2 SASEGT. This CDR3 contains 14 residues. The CDR3 bases are TGTGCCACCAGAGGGGACGGGTATAATTCACCCCTCCACTTT. Translation: CATRGDGYNSPLHF.

This clonotype has at least ten counts. The chain carries TRBV20-1 and TRBJ2-7; no definite D call. Per the germline V gene, CDR1 is DFQATT and CDR2 is SNEGSKA (reference sequence). The V and J ends lost 2 bases and 2 bases respectively, with 10 bases between them. The CDR3 extends over 13 amino acids. CDR3 sequence: CSARSGNTYEQYV. CDR3 in DNA: TGCAGTGCTAGATCTGGGAACACCTACGAGCAGTACGTC.

CDR3 DNA: TGCGCCAGCAGCTTGGTAGTAGCGGGGACTAATGAGCAGTTCTTC. Its protein is CASSLVVAGTNEQFF. The genes are TRBV5-1 and TRBJ2-1, with 8 bases identical to TRBD2. CDR3 length: 15 residues. V gave up 0 bases and J gave up 7 bases; unmatched junction bases: 6. From germline, CDR1 is SGHRS and CDR2 YFSETQ.

The genes are TRBV27 and TRBJ2-1; TRBD1 might be the D (5 bases). Germline lookup yields CDR1 MNHEY and CDR2 SMNVEV (reference sequence). CDR3 size: 15 residues. V gave up 3 bases and J gave up 7 bases, with 16 bases separating them. CDR3 sequence (DNA): TGTGCCAGCAGTTTTTTGGGCAGGGTGGATAATGAGCAGTTCTTC. Its translation is CASSFLGRVDNEQFF.